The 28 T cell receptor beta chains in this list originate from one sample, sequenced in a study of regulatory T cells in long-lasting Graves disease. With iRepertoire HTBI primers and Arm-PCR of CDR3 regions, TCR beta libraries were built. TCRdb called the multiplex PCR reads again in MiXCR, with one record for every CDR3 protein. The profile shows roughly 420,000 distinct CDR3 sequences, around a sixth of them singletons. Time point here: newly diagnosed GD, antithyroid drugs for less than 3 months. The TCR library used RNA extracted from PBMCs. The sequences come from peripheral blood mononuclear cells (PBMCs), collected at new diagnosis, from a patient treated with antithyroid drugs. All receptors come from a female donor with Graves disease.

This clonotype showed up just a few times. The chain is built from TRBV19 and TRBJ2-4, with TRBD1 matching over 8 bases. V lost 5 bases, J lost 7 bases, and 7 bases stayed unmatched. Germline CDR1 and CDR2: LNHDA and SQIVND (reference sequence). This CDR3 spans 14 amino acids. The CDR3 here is CASSPQGARNIQYF. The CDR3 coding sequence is TGTGCCAGTAGTCCGCAGGGGGCACGGAACATTCAGTACTTC.

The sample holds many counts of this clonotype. The CDR3 DNA sequence: TGTGCCAGCAGCTTCGGGCGAGCCTCCTACGAGCAGTACTTC. Amino acid sequence: CASSFGRASYEQYF. The chain combines TRBV7-2 with TRBJ2-7; unclear D gene. This CDR3 has 14 residues. Trimming cost V 3 bases and J 0 bases, with 9 bases left between them. Looked up from germline, CDR1 is SGHTA and CDR2 is FQGNSA.

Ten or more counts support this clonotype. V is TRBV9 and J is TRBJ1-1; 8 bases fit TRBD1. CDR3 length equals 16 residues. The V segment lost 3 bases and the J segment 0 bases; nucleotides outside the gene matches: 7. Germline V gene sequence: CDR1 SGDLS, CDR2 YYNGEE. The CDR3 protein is CASSGKTGDMNTEAFF. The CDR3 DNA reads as TGTGCCAGCAGCGGAAAGACAGGGGACATGAACACTGAAGCTTTCTTT.

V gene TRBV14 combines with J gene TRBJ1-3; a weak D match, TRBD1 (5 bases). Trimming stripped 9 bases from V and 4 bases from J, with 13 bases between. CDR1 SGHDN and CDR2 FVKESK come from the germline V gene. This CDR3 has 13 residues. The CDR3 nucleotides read TGTGCCAGTGGAGGACAAGGCGGAAACACCATATATTTT. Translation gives CASGGQGGNTIYF.

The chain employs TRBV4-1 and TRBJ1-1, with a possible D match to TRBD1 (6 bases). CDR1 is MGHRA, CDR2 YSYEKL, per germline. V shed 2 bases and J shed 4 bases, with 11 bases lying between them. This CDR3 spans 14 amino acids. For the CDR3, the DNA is TGCGCCAGCAGCCAATTTATAGGGGGCACTGAAGCTTTCTTT. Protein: CASSQFIGGTEAFF.

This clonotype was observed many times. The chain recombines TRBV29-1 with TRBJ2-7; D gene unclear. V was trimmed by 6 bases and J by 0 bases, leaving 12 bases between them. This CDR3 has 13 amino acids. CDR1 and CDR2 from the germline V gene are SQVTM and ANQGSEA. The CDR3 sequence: CSVVLRASYEQYF. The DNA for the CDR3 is TGCAGCGTAGTACTCCGGGCCTCCTACGAGCAGTACTTC.

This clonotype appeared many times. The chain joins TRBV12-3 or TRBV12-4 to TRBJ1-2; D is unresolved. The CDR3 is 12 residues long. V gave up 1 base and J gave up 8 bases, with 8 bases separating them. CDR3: CASSLGLRGYTF. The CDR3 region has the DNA TGTGCCAGCAGTTTAGGGCTAAGGGGCTACACCTTC.

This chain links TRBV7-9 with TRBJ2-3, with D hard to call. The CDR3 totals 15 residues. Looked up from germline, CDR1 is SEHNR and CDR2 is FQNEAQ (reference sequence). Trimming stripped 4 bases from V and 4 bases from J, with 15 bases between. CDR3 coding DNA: TGTGCCAGCAGCTCTCCCAGCCAAGGTTCAGATACGCAGTATTTT. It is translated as CASSSPSQGSDTQYF.

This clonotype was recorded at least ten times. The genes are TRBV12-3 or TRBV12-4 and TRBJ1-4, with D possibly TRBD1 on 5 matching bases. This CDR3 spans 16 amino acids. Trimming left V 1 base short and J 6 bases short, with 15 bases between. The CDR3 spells CASSLVLAGLDEKLFF. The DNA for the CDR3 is TGTGCCAGCAGTTTAGTTTTGGCAGGGTTGGATGAAAAACTGTTTTTT.

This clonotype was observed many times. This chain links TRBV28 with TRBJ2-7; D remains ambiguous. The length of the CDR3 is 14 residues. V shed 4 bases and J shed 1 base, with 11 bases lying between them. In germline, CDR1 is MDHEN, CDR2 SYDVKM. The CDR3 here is CASSSQAHSYEQYF. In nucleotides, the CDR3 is TGTGCCAGCAGTTCTCAGGCGCATTCCTACGAGCAGTACTTC.

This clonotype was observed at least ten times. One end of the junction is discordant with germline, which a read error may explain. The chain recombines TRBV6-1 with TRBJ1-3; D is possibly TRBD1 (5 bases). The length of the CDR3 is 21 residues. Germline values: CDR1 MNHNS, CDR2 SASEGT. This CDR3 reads CASSEGVGRGRGRTSGNTIYF. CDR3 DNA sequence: TGCGCCAGCAGTGAGGGCGTTGGGCGAGGGAGGGGCCGAACCTCTGGAAACACCATATATTTT.

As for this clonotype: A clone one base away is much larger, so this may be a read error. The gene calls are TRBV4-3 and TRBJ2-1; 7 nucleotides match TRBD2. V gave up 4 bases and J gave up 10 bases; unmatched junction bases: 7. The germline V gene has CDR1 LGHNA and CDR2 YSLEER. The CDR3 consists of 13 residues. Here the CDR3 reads CASSRGLGGEQFF. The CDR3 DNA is TGCGCCAGCAGCCGGGGCTTGGGGGGGGAGCAGTTCTTC.

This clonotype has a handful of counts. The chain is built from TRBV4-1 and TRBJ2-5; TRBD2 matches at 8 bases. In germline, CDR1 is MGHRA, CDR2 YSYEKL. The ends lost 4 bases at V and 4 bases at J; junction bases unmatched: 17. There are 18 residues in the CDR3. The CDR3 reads CASSRSGLAGQGGETQYF. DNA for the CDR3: TGCGCCAGCAGCCGAAGCGGGCTAGCGGGCCAGGGTGGAGAGACCCAGTACTTC.

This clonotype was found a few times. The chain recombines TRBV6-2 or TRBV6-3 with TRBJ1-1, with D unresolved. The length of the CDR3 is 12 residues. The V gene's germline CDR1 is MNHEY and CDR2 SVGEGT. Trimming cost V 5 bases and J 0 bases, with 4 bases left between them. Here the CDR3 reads CASSDVNTEAFF. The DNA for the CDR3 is TGTGCCAGCAGTGATGTGAACACTGAAGCTTTCTTT.

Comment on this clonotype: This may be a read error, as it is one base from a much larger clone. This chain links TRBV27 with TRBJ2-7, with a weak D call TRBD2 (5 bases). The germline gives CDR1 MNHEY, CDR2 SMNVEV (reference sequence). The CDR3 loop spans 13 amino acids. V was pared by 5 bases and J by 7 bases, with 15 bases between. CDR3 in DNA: TGTGCCAGCAGTACGGGGTCTCAACAAGAGCAGTACTTC. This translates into CASSTGSQQEQYF.

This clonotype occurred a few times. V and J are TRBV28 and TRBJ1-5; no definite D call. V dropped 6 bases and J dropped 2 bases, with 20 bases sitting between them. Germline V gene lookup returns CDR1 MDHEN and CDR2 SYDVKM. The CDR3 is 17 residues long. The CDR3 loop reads CASSPVGLPEGNQPQHF. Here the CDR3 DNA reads TGTGCCAGCAGCCCTGTGGGCCTTCCGGAGGGCAATCAGCCCCAGCATTTT.

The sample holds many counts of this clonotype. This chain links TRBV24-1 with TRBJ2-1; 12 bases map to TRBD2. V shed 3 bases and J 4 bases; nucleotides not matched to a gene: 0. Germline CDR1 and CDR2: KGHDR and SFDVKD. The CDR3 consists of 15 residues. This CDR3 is CATSDTSGRYNEQFF. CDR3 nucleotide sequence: TGTGCCACCAGTGATACTAGCGGGAGGTACAATGAGCAGTTCTTC.

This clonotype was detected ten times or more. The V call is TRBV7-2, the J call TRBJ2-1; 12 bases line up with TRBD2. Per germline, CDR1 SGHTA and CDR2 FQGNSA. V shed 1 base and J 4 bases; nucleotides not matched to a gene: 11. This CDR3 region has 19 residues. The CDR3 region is CASSLEASGRVFIYNEQFF. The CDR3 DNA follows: TGTGCCAGCAGCTTAGAGGCTAGCGGGAGGGTTTTTATATACAATGAGCAGTTCTTC.

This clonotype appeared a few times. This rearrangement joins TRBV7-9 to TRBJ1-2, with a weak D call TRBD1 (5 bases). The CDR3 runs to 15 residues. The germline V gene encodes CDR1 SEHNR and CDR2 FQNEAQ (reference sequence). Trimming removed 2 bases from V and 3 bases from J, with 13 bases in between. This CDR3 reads CASSLTGLGHYGYTF. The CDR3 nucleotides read TGTGCCAGCAGCTTAACGGGATTGGGGCACTATGGCTACACCTTC.

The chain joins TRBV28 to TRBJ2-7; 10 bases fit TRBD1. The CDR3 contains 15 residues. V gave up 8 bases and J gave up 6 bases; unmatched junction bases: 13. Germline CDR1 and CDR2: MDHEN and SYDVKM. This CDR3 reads CASGRRDRGRGEQYF. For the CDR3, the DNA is TGTGCCAGCGGAAGACGGGACAGGGGCCGGGGCGAGCAGTACTTC.

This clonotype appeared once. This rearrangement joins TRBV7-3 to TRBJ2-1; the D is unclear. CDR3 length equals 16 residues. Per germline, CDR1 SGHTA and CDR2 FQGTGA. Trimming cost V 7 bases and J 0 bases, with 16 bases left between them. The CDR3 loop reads CASNNDQSLSYNEQFF. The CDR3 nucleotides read TGTGCCAGCAACAACGACCAGTCCCTCTCCTACAATGAGCAGTTCTTC.

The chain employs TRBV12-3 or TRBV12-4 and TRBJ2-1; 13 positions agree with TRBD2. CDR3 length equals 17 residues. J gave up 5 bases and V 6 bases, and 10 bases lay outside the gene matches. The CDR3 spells CASSLTSGRAHHNEQFF. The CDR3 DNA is TGTGCCAGCAGCCTAACTAGCGGGAGGGCCCACCACAATGAGCAGTTCTTC.

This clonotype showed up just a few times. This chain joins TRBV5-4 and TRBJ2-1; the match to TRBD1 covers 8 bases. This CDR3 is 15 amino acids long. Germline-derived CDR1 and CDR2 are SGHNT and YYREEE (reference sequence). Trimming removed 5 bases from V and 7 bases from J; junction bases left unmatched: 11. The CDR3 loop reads CASRRGQAPWNEQFF. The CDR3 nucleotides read TGTGCCAGCAGGAGGGGACAGGCCCCTTGGAATGAGCAGTTCTTC.

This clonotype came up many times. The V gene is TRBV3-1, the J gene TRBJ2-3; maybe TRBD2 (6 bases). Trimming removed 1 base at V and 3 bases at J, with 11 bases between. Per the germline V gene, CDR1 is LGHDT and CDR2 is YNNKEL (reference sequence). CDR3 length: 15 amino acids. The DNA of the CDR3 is TGTGCCAGCAGCCAAGCCGTGGAGGGGACAGATACGCAGTATTTT. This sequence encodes CASSQAVEGTDTQYF.

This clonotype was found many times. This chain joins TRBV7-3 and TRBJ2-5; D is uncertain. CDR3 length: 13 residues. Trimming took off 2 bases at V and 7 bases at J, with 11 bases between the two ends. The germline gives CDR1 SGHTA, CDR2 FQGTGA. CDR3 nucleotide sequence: TGTGCCAGCAGCTTAGGCGGTATCGGGACCCAGTACTTC. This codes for CASSLGGIGTQYF.

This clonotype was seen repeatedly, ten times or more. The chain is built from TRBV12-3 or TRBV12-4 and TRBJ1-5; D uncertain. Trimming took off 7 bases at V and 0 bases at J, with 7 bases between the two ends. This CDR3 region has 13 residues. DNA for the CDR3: TGTGCCAGCACGCTGTATAGCAATCAGCCCCAGCATTTT. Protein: CASTLYSNQPQHF.

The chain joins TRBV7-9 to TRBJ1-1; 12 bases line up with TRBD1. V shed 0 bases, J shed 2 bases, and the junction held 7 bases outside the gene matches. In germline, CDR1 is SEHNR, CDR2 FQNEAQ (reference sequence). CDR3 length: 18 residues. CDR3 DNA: TGTGCCAGCAGCTTAGCCGGGACAGGGGGCCAGGAAAACACTGAAGCTTTCTTT. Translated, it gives CASSLAGTGGQENTEAFF.

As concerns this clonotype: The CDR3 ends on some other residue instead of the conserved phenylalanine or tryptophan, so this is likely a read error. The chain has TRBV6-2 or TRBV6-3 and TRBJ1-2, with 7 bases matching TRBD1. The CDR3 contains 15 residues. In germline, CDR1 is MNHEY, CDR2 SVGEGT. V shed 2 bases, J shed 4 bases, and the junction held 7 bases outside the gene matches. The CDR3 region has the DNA TGTGCCAGCAGTTACACCAAACAGGGGTCCTATGGCTACACCCTC. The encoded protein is CASSYTKQGSYGYTL.